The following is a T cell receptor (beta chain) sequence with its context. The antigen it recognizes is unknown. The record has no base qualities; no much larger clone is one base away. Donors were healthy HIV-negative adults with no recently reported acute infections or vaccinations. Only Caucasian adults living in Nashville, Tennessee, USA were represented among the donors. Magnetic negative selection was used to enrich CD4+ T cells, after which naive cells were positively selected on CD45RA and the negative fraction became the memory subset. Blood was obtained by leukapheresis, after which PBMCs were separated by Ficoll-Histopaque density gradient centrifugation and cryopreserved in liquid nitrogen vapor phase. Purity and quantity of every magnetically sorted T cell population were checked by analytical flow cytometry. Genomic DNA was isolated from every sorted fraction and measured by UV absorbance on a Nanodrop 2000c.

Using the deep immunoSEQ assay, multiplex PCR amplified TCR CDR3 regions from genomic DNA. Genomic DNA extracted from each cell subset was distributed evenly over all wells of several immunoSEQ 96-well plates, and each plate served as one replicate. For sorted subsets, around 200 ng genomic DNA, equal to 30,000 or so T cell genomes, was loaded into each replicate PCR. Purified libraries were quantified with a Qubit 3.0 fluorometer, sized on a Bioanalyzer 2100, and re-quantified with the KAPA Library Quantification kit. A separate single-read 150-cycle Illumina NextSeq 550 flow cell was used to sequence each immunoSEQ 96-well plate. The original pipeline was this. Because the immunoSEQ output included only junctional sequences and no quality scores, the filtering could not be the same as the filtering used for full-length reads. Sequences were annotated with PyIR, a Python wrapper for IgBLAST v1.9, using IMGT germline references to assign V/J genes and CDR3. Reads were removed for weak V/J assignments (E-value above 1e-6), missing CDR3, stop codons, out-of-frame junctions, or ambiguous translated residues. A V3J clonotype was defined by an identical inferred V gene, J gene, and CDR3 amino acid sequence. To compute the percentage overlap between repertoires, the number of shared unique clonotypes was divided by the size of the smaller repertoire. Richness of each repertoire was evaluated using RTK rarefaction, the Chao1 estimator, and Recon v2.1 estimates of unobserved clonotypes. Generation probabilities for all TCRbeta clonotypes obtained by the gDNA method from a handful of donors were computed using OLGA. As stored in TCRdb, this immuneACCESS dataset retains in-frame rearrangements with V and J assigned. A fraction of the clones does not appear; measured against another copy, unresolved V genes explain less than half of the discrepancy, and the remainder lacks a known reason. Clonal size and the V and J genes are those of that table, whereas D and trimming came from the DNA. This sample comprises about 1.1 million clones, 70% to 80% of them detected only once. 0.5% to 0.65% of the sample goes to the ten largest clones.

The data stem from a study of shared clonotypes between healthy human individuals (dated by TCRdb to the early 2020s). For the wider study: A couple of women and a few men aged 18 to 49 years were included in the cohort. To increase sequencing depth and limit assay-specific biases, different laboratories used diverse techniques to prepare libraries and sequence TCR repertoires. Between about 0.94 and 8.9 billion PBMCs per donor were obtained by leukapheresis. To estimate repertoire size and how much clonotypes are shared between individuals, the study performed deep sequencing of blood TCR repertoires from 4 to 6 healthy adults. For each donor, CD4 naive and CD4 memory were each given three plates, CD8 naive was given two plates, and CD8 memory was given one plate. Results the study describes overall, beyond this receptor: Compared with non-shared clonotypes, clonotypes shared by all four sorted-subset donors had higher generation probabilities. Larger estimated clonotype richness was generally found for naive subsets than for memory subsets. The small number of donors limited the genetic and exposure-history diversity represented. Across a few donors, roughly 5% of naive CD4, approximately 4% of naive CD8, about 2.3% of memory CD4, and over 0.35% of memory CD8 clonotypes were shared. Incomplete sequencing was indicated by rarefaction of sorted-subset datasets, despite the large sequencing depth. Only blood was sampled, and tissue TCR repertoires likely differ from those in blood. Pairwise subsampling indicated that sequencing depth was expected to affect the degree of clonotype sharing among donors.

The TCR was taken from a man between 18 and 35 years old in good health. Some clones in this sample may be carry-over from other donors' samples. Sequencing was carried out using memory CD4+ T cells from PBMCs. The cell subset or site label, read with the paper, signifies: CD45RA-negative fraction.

CDR3 protein: CASSESGQGEKLFF. The sequence in DNA is TGCGCCAGCAGTGAGTCCGGGCAGGGGGAAAAACTGTTTTTT. The chain joins TRBV10-1 to TRBJ1-4; a tentative D call is TRBD1 (6 bases match). Between the V and J ends, shortened by 0 bases and 8 bases respectively, the junction contains 10 bases. CDR1 WNHNN and CDR2 SYGVQD were looked up in the germline V gene (reference sequence). Reading from cysteine to phenylalanine, the CDR3 counts 14 amino acids. Of all the DNA, just the CDR3 is kept, 42 bases in frame from base 1.